The 12 T cell receptor beta chains listed next were all sequenced from one sample in a study of regulatory T cells in long-lasting Graves disease. Building of the TCR beta libraries involved iRepertoire HTBI primers and Arm-PCR of CDR3 regions. TCRdb passed the multiplex PCR reads through MiXCR, listing each CDR3 protein once. Altogether 300,000 to 500,000 distinct CDR3 sequences are present, 20% to 25% being singletons, with the ten largest covering around 21%. The sample's time point: persistent/refractory GD, antithyroid drugs over 5 years with positive TRAb. The TCR library was prepared using RNA isolated from PBMCs. Material: peripheral blood mononuclear cells (PBMCs), obtained when the disease was refractory, from a patient treated with antithyroid drugs. These receptors originate from a female donor with Graves disease.

The V call is TRBV29-1, the J call TRBJ2-7; a weak D match, TRBD2 (7 bases). Germline CDR1 SQVTM, CDR2 ANQGSEA. The CDR3 runs 14 residues. Trimming took off 4 bases at V and 3 bases at J, with 16 bases between the two ends. The chain's CDR3 is CSVGRGGESYEQYF. In nucleotides, the CDR3 is TGCAGCGTTGGAAGGGGGGGAGAAAGCTACGAGCAGTACTTC.

This chain joins TRBV19 and TRBJ1-5; maybe TRBD1 (6 bases). The CDR3 consists of 15 residues. The V end was cut by 4 bases, the J end by 3 bases, with 13 bases between. Germline V gene lookup returns CDR1 LNHDA and CDR2 SQIVND (reference sequence). The CDR3 region is CASSTRDTYNQPQHF. CDR3 coding DNA: TGTGCCAGTAGTACACGGGACACGTACAATCAGCCCCAGCATTTT.

CDR3 nucleotides: TGTGCCAGCAGCCAAGATCCGGGACAGGGAGGCGAGCAGTACTTC. It encodes CASSQDPGQGGEQYF. The chain links TRBV4-2 to TRBJ2-7; 9 bases are a match to TRBD1. Trimming cost V 0 bases and J 6 bases; bases outside gene matches: 6. Germline assignment: CDR1 LGHNA and CDR2 YNFKEQ. This CDR3 spans 15 amino acids.

The table lists this clonotype with a few counts. An end of the junction does not agree with germline; a read error may underlie this. V gene TRBV7-8 combines with J gene TRBJ2-7, with 7 bases that match TRBD2. The CDR3 is 12 amino acids. CDR1 is SGHVS and CDR2 is FQNEAQ in the germline V gene. As DNA, the CDR3 is TGCTCGGTCGGGACTACGGACTACGAGCAGTACTTC. Protein: CSVGTTDYEQYF.

This clonotype was counted between two and nine times. The chain joins TRBV6-1 to TRBJ1-1; perhaps TRBD1 as D (5 bases). V was clipped by 6 bases and J by 8 bases, with 16 bases between them. Per germline, CDR1 MNHNS and CDR2 SASEGT. This CDR3 is 13 amino acids long. DNA of the CDR3: TGTGCCAGCAGCCCCAACACAGGACCAGAAGCTTTCTTT. Residues: CASSPNTGPEAFF.

This clonotype has a handful of counts. The chain combines TRBV19 with TRBJ1-3; the match to TRBD1 covers 7 bases. This CDR3 has 14 residues. The germline V gene encodes CDR1 LNHDA and CDR2 SQIVND (reference sequence). Trimming at V came to 6 bases and at J to 4 bases, leaving 6 bases not matched to a gene. CDR3 nucleotide sequence: TGTGCCAGTAGAGCGACAGGGACCGGAAACACCATATATTTT. Protein sequence: CASRATGTGNTIYF.

The genes are TRBV5-6 and TRBJ1-3; no clear D. Germline loops: CDR1 SGHDT, CDR2 YYEEEE. Trimming removed 0 bases at V and 0 bases at J, with 7 bases between. This CDR3 spans 15 amino acids. CDR3 sequence reads: CASSLDGNSGNTIYF. In nucleotides, the CDR3 is TGTGCCAGCAGCTTGGACGGAAACTCTGGAAACACCATATATTTT.

This clonotype was seen many times. The chain couples TRBV3-1 to TRBJ2-7; D perhaps matches TRBD1 (5 bases). CDR3 length: 13 residues. Deletions cut 0 bases from V and 7 bases from J, with 10 bases between. Germline CDR1 LGHDT, CDR2 YNNKEL (reference sequence). The CDR3 DNA follows: TGTGCCAGCAGCCAAGATCAGGGAAGGGAGCAGTACTTC. Translation gives CASSQDQGREQYF.

The chain combines TRBV5-6 with TRBJ1-1; D is unresolved. Deletions cut 1 base from V and 5 bases from J, with 18 bases between. The length of the CDR3 is 16 residues. Germline V CDR1 and CDR2: SGHDT, YYEEEE. CDR3 in DNA: TGTGCCAGCAGCTTGAGCAGAGCCTACGCCGTTACTGAAGCTTTCTTT. This sequence encodes CASSLSRAYAVTEAFF.

This clonotype was observed a few times. The rearrangement uses TRBV6-1 and TRBJ2-6, with D perhaps matching TRBD1 or TRBD2 (5 bases each). CDR3 length: 15 residues. Trimming stripped 8 bases from V and 0 bases from J, with 11 bases between. Germline V gene data show CDR1 as MNHNS and CDR2 as SASEGT. This CDR3 reads CASWGIRSGANVLTF. As DNA, the CDR3 is TGTGCCAGCTGGGGGATACGCTCTGGGGCCAACGTCCTGACTTTC.

The V call is TRBV7-2, the J call TRBJ2-3; 10 bases align to TRBD2. Per germline, CDR1 SGHTA and CDR2 FQGNSA. V was pared by 4 bases and J by 0 bases, with 4 bases of the junction left unmatched. The length of the CDR3 is 16 residues. The CDR3 region is CASSSTSGLSTDTQYF. Here the CDR3 DNA reads TGTGCCAGCAGCTCGACTAGCGGGTTAAGCACAGATACGCAGTATTTT. Full variable domain (missing parts from reference TRBV7-2 and TRBJ2-3): GAGVSQSPSNKVTEKGKDVELRCDPISGHTALYWYRQSLGQGLEFLIYFQGNSAPDKSGLPSDRFSAERTGGSVSTLTIQRTQQEDSAVYLCASSSTSGLSTDTQYFGPGTRLTVL.

With respect to this clonotype: This likely stems from a read error, as it lies one base from a far larger clone. The gene calls are TRBV7-2 and TRBJ1-5; D ambiguous. CDR3 length: 13 residues. Germline CDR1 and CDR2: SGHTA and FQGNSA. Between the trimmed V and J ends, which lost 0 bases and 4 bases, there was a span of 4 bases. The CDR3 reads CASSLAVNQPQHF. In DNA form, the CDR3 reads TGTGCCAGCAGCTTAGCGGTAAATCAGCCCCAGCATTTT.